Each of the 16 T cell receptor beta chains below was sequenced from the same sample in a study of T cell responses to AZD1222 COVID-19 vaccine. Using immunoSEQ multiplex PCR, the repertoire was profiled, and TCRdb retains in-frame clones only, with some absent. In the table there are 90,000 to 120,000 clones, approximately 93% of which are singletons. This specimen was peripheral blood, taken on day 0 of AZD1222 vaccination. The receptors were gathered from an adult in good health.

This chain links TRBV3-1 (or the pseudogene TRBV3-2) with TRBJ2-2; tentative D call: TRBD1 (5 bases). V lost 1 base and J 2 bases, leaving 14 bases between the germline ends. Per the germline V gene, CDR1 is LGHDT and CDR2 is YNNKEL (reference sequence). The CDR3 sequence is 17 residues long. CDR3 region: CASSQVFRANNTGELFF. In nucleotides, the CDR3 is TGTGCCAGCAGCCAAGTATTCAGGGCCAATAACACCGGGGAGCTGTTTTTT.

The chain couples TRBV7-2 to TRBJ1-5, with 10 bases aligning to TRBD1. CDR1 is SGHTA, CDR2 FQGNSA, per germline. The CDR3 has 18 amino acids. J gave up 0 bases and V 2 bases, and 7 bases lay outside the gene matches. CDR3 nucleotide sequence: TGTGCCAGCAGCTTAAGTGCCGGGACAGGGGCTAGCAATCAGCCCCAGCATTTT. Its protein product is CASSLSAGTGASNQPQHF. Drawing the rest from reference TRBV7-2 and TRBJ1-5, the complete variable domain is GAGVSQSPSNKVTEKGKDVELRCDPISGHTALYWYRQSLGQGLEFLIYFQGNSAPDKSGLPSDRFSAERTGGSVSTLTIQRTQQEDSAVYLCASSLSAGTGASNQPQHFGDGTRLSIL.

The chain is built from TRBV20-1 and TRBJ1-1; D remains ambiguous. CDR1 DFQATT and CDR2 SNEGSKA come from the germline V gene (reference sequence). V gave up 3 bases and J gave up 5 bases, with 7 bases separating them. The CDR3 has 11 residues. In nucleotides, the CDR3 is TGCAGTGCTAGTGACGGAACTGAAGCTTTCTTT. Protein sequence: CSASDGTEAFF.

The chain combines TRBV2 with TRBJ1-1; D unclear. The CDR3 is 13 residues long. V lost 6 bases, J lost 0 bases, and 8 bases lay in between. From germline, CDR1 is SNHLY and CDR2 FYNNEI. The CDR3 bases are TGTGCCAGCAGGAGACAAGTGAACACTGAAGCTTTCTTT. It codes for CASRRQVNTEAFF.

The sample holds a few counts of this clone. The chain joins TRBV12-3 or TRBV12-4 to TRBJ2-5; D not certain. This CDR3 is built from 12 residues. V lost 1 base and J 5 bases, leaving 5 bases between the germline ends. The CDR3 DNA reads as TGTGCCAGCAGTTTAGGGATGGAGACCCAGTACTTC. It is translated as CASSLGMETQYF.

The rearrangement uses TRBV28 and TRBJ2-3; 8 positions agree with TRBD1. CDR3 length: 13 residues. The V segment lost 7 bases and the J segment 10 bases; nucleotides outside the gene matches: 10. Germline CDR1 MDHEN, CDR2 SYDVKM. This CDR3 reads CASKVTGAKAQYF. CDR3 sequence (DNA): TGTGCCAGCAAGGTGACAGGGGCAAAAGCGCAGTATTTT.

The chain uses TRBV18 and TRBJ2-1; 10 positions agree with TRBD1. CDR1 and CDR2 (germline): KGHSH, LQKENI. Trimming removed 3 bases from V and 4 bases from J; junction bases left unmatched: 0. CDR3 length: 14 residues. As DNA, the CDR3 is TGTGCCAGCTCACCGGGACAGGGGTACAATGAGCAGTTCTTC. Translated: CASSPGQGYNEQFF.

The V call is TRBV28, the J call TRBJ1-4; 9 bases match TRBD1. Germline CDR1 is MDHEN and CDR2 is SYDVKM. CDR3 length: 15 amino acids. Germline trimming cut 7 bases from V and 5 bases from J; bases unmatched to any gene: 8. In nucleotides, the CDR3 is TGTGCCAGCACTAACGGAGGGACAGGGAATGAAAAACTGTTTTTT. Protein sequence: CASTNGGTGNEKLFF.

The rearrangement uses TRBV9 and TRBJ2-1; D possibly matches TRBD1 or TRBD2 (6 bases each). Germline CDR1 reads SGDLS; CDR2 reads YYNGEE. The CDR3 extends over 16 amino acids. V lost 0 bases, J lost 0 bases, and 10 bases lay in between. In nucleotides, the CDR3 is TGTGCCAGCAGCGTAGGGGGGCGGGGCTCCTACAATGAGCAGTTCTTC. Amino acids: CASSVGGRGSYNEQFF.

The V gene is TRBV19, the J gene TRBJ2-3; 10 bases are a match to TRBD2. This CDR3 contains 14 residues. The V gene end was trimmed by 2 bases and the J gene end by 5 bases; junction bases not matched to a gene: 1. Germline CDR1 is LNHDA and CDR2 is SQIVND (reference sequence). This chain's CDR3 is CASSISGRGDTQYF. The CDR3 DNA follows: TGTGCCAGTAGTATAAGCGGGAGGGGAGATACGCAGTATTTT.

This clone was seen a single time. The chain links TRBV2 to TRBJ1-5; D is ambiguous. V lost 7 bases to trimming and J lost 0 bases, with 10 bases between them. CDR1 and CDR2 from the germline V gene are SNHLY and FYNNEI. The CDR3 totals 14 residues. Written as DNA, the CDR3 is TGTGCCAGCAACCGCAGAGGTAGCAATCAGCCCCAGCATTTT. Its translation: CASNRRGSNQPQHF. The variable domain in full, completed from reference TRBV2 and TRBJ1-5, reads EPEVTQTPSHQVTQMGQEVILRCVPISNHLYFYWYRQILGQKVEFLVSFYNNEISEKSEIFDDQFSVERPDGSNFTLKIRSTKLEDSAMYFCASNRRGSNQPQHFGDGTRLSIL.

This chain links TRBV6-5 with TRBJ1-4, with D possibly being TRBD1 (5 bases). The V end was cut by 7 bases, the J end by 3 bases, with 9 bases between. CDR1 is MNHEY, CDR2 SVGAGI, per germline. This CDR3 has 13 residues. The CDR3 coding sequence is TGTGCCAGCACCAGGGCCGCTAATGAAAAACTGTTTTTT. Protein product: CASTRAANEKLFF.

In its sample, this clone was seen once. V usage is TRBV5-6 and J usage is TRBJ2-7; the D gene is possibly TRBD2 (7 bases). Germline-derived CDR1 and CDR2 are SGHDT and YYEEEE. The CDR3 covers 15 residues. The V end lost 0 bases, the J end lost 3 bases, and 13 bases lay between the germline ends. The CDR3 sequence: CASSLVGGLFYEQYF. The CDR3 DNA sequence: TGTGCCAGCAGCTTGGTCGGGGGGCTTTTCTACGAGCAGTACTTC.

The CDR3 DNA reads TGTGCCAGCACCAGGCCGGGACAGGGGAAGTATGGCTACACCTTC. Translated, it gives CASTRPGQGKYGYTF. The chain couples TRBV6-5 to TRBJ1-2; TRBD1 aligns across 10 bases. The CDR3 is 15 residues long. The junction had 10 bases not matched to a gene; V was cut back by 7 bases and J by 5 bases. Germline assignment: CDR1 MNHEY and CDR2 SVGAGI.

The chain combines TRBV29-1 with TRBJ2-5; weak D call: TRBD2 (6 bases). Trimming left V 7 bases short and J 1 base short, with 13 bases between. The CDR3 sequence is 13 residues long. Germline CDR1 and CDR2: SQVTM and ANQGSEA. Written as DNA, the CDR3 is TGCAGCGCCATTAGGGACTTCCAAGAGACCCAGTACTTC. Amino acids: CSAIRDFQETQYF.

The chain is built from TRBV10-2 and TRBJ1-6, with D unclear. From germline, CDR1 is WSHSY and CDR2 SAAADI. The CDR3 is 12 residues long. V was shortened by 3 bases and J by 7 bases, with 4 bases between the two germline ends. The CDR3 nucleotides read TGCGCCAGCAGTGATTTGAATTCACCCCTCCACTTT. It encodes CASSDLNSPLHF.